This T cell receptor beta chain was identified during a study of blood T cell repertoires in COVID-19 (dated by TCRdb to 2020 to 2022). Regarding the complete study: Samples covering the acute and convalescent phases of COVID-19 were provided by collaborators in the United States, Italy and Spain. The prospective study material was composed of cDNA or gDNA derived from T cells, B-cell-depleted T cells, or PBMCs. Subjects who had been exposed to COVID-19, were actively infected with it, or had recovered from it provided the deeply sampled blood TCRbeta repertoires that made up the dataset. The repertoires were made available in a free public database intended to serve as a resource for research on the immune response to SARS-CoV-2. The samples were drawn from two sources: the first 160 participants of the ongoing ImmuneRACE study, and about 1,300 subjects contributed by 6 global collaborators. Sample metadata almost always included a de-identified subject ID, COVID-19 status, age in years and sex. HLA class I and class II types, where available, came from metadata supplied by the sample provider rather than from assay-based typing.

In Seattle, one collaborating source enrolled patients while the infection was active and tracked those patients longitudinally over the course of disease. Whole blood was collected in K2EDTA tubes by collaborating institutions according to the institutions' own protocols. For TCRbeta analysis, collaborators shipped samples as frozen whole blood, isolated PBMCs, or DNA extracted from either of those sample types. V loses 1 base of germline sequence and J loses 4 bases, and the interval between the two ends is 7 bases. Including cysteine and phenylalanine, the CDR3 has 13 amino acids. The read is trimmed to its CDR3 DNA, 39 bases read in frame from base 1. From a lookup of the germline V gene (reference sequence), CDR1 and CDR2 are MNHNY and SVGAGI. TCRbeta CDR3 regions were amplified from genomic DNA using the immunoSEQ Assay, a bias-controlled multiplex PCR. Concerning the study's data processing: The number of nucleated cells in each sample was estimated by amplification of reference gene primers within the assay. To quantify the absolute abundance of each unique TCRbeta CDR3 rearrangement, sequence reads were collapsed and filtered. For each sample, productive Simpson clonality was calculated as the square root of Simpson's diversity index over productive rearrangements. The source is immuneACCESS, and TCRdb retained only in-frame sequences with V and J called. Part of the clones is not carried over; for the studies checked, unresolved V genes explain less than half of this, and the remainder is unexplained. V and J calls and clone size are given by that table; D and trimming were obtained from the DNA. In this sample the table shows fewer than 350,000 clones, roughly nine tenths of which occur a single time. The ten largest clones represent over 9.5% of the sample.

In regard to this clone: Its antigen is currently not known. No much larger clone exists at a distance of one base, and base qualities are not known.

What the study reported, not specific to this receptor: Clinical and demographic metadata were provided uncurated, with the amount varying by source and participant.

The specimen was peripheral blood. The TCR was taken from a woman aged 25 to 39 with COVID-19, enrolled during active disease. This chain is built from TRBV6-6 and TRBJ1-1, with a weak D call of TRBD1 (5 bases match). The DNA sequence is given as TGTGCCAGCAGTTACTTGGGGCGCACTGAAGCTTTCTTT. Its amino acids are CASSYLGRTEAFF.